This entry lists 11 T cell receptor beta chains sequenced from one sample in a study of control samples from healthy donors and cancer patients. Data came from immunoSEQ multiplex PCR; TCRdb stores just in-frame clones and leaves some out. Of about 120,000 clones in the sample, roughly nine tenths were seen once. Sample: blood. Receptors originate from a man aged 45-65 years in good health.

The chain has TRBV18 and TRBJ1-1; D is uncertain. V lost 6 bases and J lost 0, with 8 bases in between. There are 13 residues in the CDR3. Germline loops: CDR1 KGHSH, CDR2 LQKENI. The CDR3 DNA reads TGTGCCAGCTCCGAGGGAATGAACACTGAAGCTTTCTTT. Amino acid sequence: CASSEGMNTEAFF.

V gene TRBV5-4 combines with J gene TRBJ2-4; D may match TRBD1 or TRBD2 (5 bases each). Germline CDR1 SGHNT, CDR2 YYREEE (reference sequence). The V gene lost 4 bases and the J gene lost 4 bases, with 18 bases spanning the gap. The CDR3 consists of 16 residues. DNA for the CDR3: TGTGCCAGCAGCGGTGACCGGGACGCAGGGAAAAACATTCAGTACTTC. Translation: CASSGDRDAGKNIQYF.

The chain combines TRBV27 with TRBJ2-3; 11 bases map to TRBD1. The germline V gene has CDR1 MNHEY and CDR2 SMNVEV (reference sequence). The V segment lost 3 bases and the J segment 2 bases; nucleotides outside the gene matches: 4. This CDR3 has 16 amino acids. The CDR3 is CASSLGQGGFTDTQYF. The CDR3 nucleotides read TGTGCCAGCAGTTTGGGACAGGGGGGTTTCACAGATACGCAGTATTTT.

The table lists this clone with a count of one. The rearrangement links TRBV7-2 to TRBJ2-5; possibly TRBD1 for D (6 bases). The V gene lost 5 bases and the J gene lost 7 bases, with 14 bases spanning the gap. The germline gives CDR1 SGHTA, CDR2 FQGNSA. The CDR3 runs to 13 residues. This chain's CDR3 is CASSGGQSWTQYF. The CDR3 coding sequence is TGTGCCAGCAGCGGTGGACAGAGTTGGACCCAGTACTTC.

The chain employs TRBV5-4 and TRBJ1-2; the D is unclear. The V gene's germline CDR1 is SGHNT and CDR2 YYREEE (reference sequence). The CDR3 is 15 amino acids. V gave up 0 bases and J gave up 0 bases, with 9 bases separating them. This chain's CDR3 is CASSLGTETNYGYTF. The CDR3 DNA is TGTGCCAGCAGCTTGGGAACAGAGACTAACTATGGCTACACCTTC. The whole variable domain, remainder taken from reference TRBV5-4 and TRBJ1-2, is ETGVTQSPTHLIKTRGQQVTLRCSSQSGHNTVSWYQQALGQGPQFIFQYYREEENGRGNFPPRFSGLQFPNYSSELNVNALELDDSALYLCASSLGTETNYGYTFGSGTRLTVV.

This sequence joins TRBV7-2 and TRBJ1-2, with D possibly being TRBD1 (5 bases). CDR1 is SGHTA and CDR2 is FQGNSA in the germline V gene. The CDR3 contains 14 residues. The germline V and J ends were trimmed by 1 base and 4 bases, with 10 bases remaining between them. Here the CDR3 reads CASSLEGWSYGYTF. CDR3 DNA: TGTGCCAGCAGCTTAGAGGGGTGGAGCTATGGCTACACCTTC.

The chain has TRBV28 and TRBJ1-2, with TRBD1 matching 9 bases. Unmatched junction bases numbered 7, after V lost 4 bases and J lost 4 bases. Germline V gene data show CDR1 as MDHEN and CDR2 as SYDVKM. The CDR3 runs to 15 residues. The CDR3, as DNA: TGTGCCAGCAGTTCAGCGACAGGGGGATCCTATGGCTACACCTTC. It yields the protein CASSSATGGSYGYTF.

This sequence joins TRBV5-1 and TRBJ2-3; a possible D gene is TRBD2 (5 bases). V dropped 2 bases and J dropped 1 base, with 14 bases sitting between them. The CDR3 loop spans 16 amino acids. Germline V gene sequence: CDR1 SGHRS, CDR2 YFSETQ. The chain's CDR3 is CASSLRLAKRTDTQYF. The CDR3 coding sequence is TGCGCCAGCAGCTTAAGGCTAGCAAAGCGCACAGATACGCAGTATTTT.

The chain combines TRBV4-3 with TRBJ1-6, with D perhaps matching TRBD1 (6 bases). The CDR3 is 15 residues long. V shed 2 bases and J shed 5 bases, with 10 bases lying between them. Germline lookup yields CDR1 LGHNA and CDR2 YSLEER. The CDR3 coding sequence is TGCGCCAGCAGCCAATTCCCAGGGGATAATTCACCCCTCCACTTT. The encoded protein is CASSQFPGDNSPLHF.

Here the CDR3 DNA reads TGTGCCAGCGTAGCGCGGGGGGCCACCTATGGCTACACCTTC. This codes for CASVARGATYGYTF. The rearrangement links TRBV2 to TRBJ1-2, with D possibly matching TRBD1 (6 bases). The CDR3 totals 14 residues. Germline V CDR1 and CDR2: SNHLY, FYNNEI. V was clipped by 8 bases and J by 4 bases, with 17 bases between them.

The rearrangement links TRBV2 to TRBJ1-3, with 10 bases aligning to TRBD1. The CDR3 is 12 residues long. J was trimmed by 7 bases and V by 9 bases; bases with no gene match: 3. Germline V lookup: CDR1 SNHLY, CDR2 FYNNEI. The chain's CDR3 is CARGQGMNTIYF. The CDR3 DNA is TGTGCCAGGGGACAGGGGATGAACACCATATATTTT.